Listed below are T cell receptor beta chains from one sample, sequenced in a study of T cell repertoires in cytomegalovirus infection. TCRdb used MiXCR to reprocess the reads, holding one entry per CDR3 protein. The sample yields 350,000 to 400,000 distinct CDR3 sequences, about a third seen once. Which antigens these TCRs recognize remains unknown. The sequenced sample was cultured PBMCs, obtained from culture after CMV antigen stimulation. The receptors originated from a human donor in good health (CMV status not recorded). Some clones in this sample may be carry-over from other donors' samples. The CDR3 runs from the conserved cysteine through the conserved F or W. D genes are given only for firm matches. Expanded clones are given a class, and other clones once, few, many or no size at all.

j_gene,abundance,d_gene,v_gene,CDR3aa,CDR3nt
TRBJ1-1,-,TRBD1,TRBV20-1,CSARTGDRENTEAFF,TGCAGTGCTAGAACTGGGGACAGGGAGAACACTGAAGCTTTCTTT
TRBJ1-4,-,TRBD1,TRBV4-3,CASSPQVGQATEKLFF,TGCGCCAGCAGCCCGCAAGTCGGACAGGCAACTGAAAAACTGTTTTTT
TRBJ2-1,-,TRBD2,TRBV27,CASSSPRGRETNEQFF,TGTGCCAGCAGTTCCCCCCGTGGGCGGGAGACGAATGAGCAGTTCTTC
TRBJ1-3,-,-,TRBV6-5,CASSLERASSGNTIYF,TGTGCCAGCAGCCTCGAAAGGGCCTCCTCTGGAAACACCATATATTTT
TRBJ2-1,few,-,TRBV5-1,CASSPNREQFF,TGCGCCAGCAGCCCCAATAGGGAGCAGTTCTTC
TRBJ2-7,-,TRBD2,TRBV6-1,CASKLIGTSGYEQYF,TGTGCCAGCAAGTTGATCGGGACTAGCGGTTACGAGCAGTACTTC
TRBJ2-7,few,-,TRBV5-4,CASSLGRVGVYEQYF,TGTGCCAGCAGCTTGGGCAGGGTCGGGGTTTACGAGCAGTACTTC
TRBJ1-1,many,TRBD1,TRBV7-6,CASSLTGVTEAFF,TGTGCCAGCAGCTTAACAGGGGTAACTGAAGCTTTCTTT
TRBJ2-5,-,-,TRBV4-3,CASSQPRIQETQYF,TGCGCCAGCAGCCAACCAAGGATTCAAGAGACCCAGTACTTC
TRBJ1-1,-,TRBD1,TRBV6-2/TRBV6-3,CASSNHRGTEAFF,TGTGCCAGCAGCAACCACAGGGGAACTGAAGCTTTCTTT
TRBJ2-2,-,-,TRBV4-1,CASSQVLSRQKNTGELFF,TGCGCCAGCAGCCAAGTTCTTAGTCGGCAGAAGAACACCGGGGAGCTGTTTTTT
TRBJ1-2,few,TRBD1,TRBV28,CASSPGQAPTGYTF,TGTGCCAGCAGTCCGGGACAGGCCCCCACTGGCTACACCTTC
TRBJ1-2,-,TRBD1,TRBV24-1,CATSDGRTGGFYGYTF,TGTGCCACCAGTGATGGACGGACAGGGGGCTTCTATGGCTACACCTTC
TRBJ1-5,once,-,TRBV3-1,CASSQEGAARQPQHF,TGTGCCAGCAGCCAAGAGGGGGCGGCACGTCAGCCCCAGCATTTT
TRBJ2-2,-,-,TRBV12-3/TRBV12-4,CASSIVRGELFF,TGTGCCAGCAGTATAGTTCGCGGGGAGCTGTTTTTT
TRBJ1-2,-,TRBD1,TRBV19,CASSPGGTGGHYGYTF,TGTGCCAGTAGCCCCGGCGGGACAGGGGGGCACTATGGCTACACCTTC
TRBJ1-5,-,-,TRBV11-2,CASSLYTGPNQPQHF,TGTGCCAGCAGCTTATATACTGGACCTAATCAGCCCCAGCATTTT
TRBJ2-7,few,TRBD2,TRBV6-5,CASSSPGLAHLGQYF,TGTGCCAGCAGTTCTCCGGGACTAGCCCACTTGGGGCAGTACTTC
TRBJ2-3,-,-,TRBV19,CASSIQSSTDTQYF,TGTGCCAGTAGTATACAAAGCAGCACAGATACGCAGTATTTT
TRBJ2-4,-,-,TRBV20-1,CSATSERPDIQYF,TGCAGTGCTACTTCGGAGCGTCCGGACATTCAGTACTTC
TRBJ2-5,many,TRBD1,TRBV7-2,CASSFKTGFGTQYF,TGTGCCAGCAGTTTCAAGACAGGGTTCGGGACCCAGTACTTC
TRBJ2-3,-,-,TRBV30,CAWSVRDKDTQYF,TGTGCCTGGAGCGTCCGGGACAAAGATACGCAGTATTTT
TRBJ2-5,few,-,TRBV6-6,CASNRPQETQYF,TGTGCCAGCAACCGTCCACAAGAGACCCAGTACTTC
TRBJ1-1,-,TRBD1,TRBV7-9,CASSPAGTVNTEAFF,TGTGCCAGCAGCCCCGCCGGGACAGTGAACACTGAAGCTTTCTTT
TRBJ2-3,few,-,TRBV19,CASSFSSPDTQYF,TGTGCCAGTAGTTTCTCATCCCCAGATACGCAGTATTTT
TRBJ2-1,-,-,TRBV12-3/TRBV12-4,CASSISSDNEQFF,TGTGCCAGCAGCATTAGCTCTGACAATGAGCAGTTCTTC
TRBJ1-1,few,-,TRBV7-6,CASSPFGGAYTEAFF,TGTGCCAGCAGCCCTTTCGGTGGGGCCTACACTGAAGCTTTCTTT
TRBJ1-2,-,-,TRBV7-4,CASSFEPLGYYGYTF,TGTGCCAGCAGCTTCGAACCTCTTGGGTACTATGGCTACACCTTC
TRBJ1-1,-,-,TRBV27,CASSNRENTEAFF,TGTGCCAGCAGTAACAGGGAGAACACTGAAGCTTTCTTT
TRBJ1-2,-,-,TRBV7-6,CASSLLIGYTF,TGTGCCAGCAGCTTACTCATCGGCTACACCTTC
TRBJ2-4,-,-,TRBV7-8,CASSFQNFMDFAKNIQYF,TGTGCCAGCAGCTTCCAAAATTTTATGGACTTCGCCAAAAACATTCAGTACTTC
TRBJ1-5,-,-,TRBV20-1,CSAREESNQPQHF,TGCAGTGCTAGGGAGGAAAGCAATCAGCCCCAGCATTTT
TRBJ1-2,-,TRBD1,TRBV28,CASCRTGTEYGYTF,TGTGCCAGCTGTAGGACCGGGACAGAGTATGGCTACACCTTC
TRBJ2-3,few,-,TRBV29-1,CSVVWGESFTRYF,TGCAGCGTTGTTTGGGGTGAGAGTTTTACGAGGTATTTT
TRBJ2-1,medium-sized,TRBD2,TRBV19,CASRQYPGTSGSLGNEQFF,TGTGCCAGTAGGCAATACCCCGGGACTAGCGGGAGTTTGGGCAATGAGCAGTTCTTC
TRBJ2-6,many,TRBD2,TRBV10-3,CAISELTSGTSGANVLTF,TGTGCCATCAGTGAGTTGACTAGCGGGACCTCTGGGGCCAACGTCCTGACTTTC
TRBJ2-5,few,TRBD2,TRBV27,CASSWGTSGQETQYF,TGTGCCAGCAGTTGGGGGACTAGCGGCCAAGAGACCCAGTACTTC
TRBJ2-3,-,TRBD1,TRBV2,CASNRDRYTDTQYF,TGTGCCAGCAATCGGGACAGGTACACAGATACGCAGTATTTT
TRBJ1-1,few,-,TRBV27,CASSRDFWSEAFF,TGTGCCAGCAGTCGAGACTTCTGGAGTGAAGCTTTCTTT
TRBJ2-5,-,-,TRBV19,CASSPMTQETQYF,TGTGCCAGTAGTCCTATGACTCAAGAGACCCAGTACTTC
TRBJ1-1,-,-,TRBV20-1,CSARDFGTILVNTEAFF,TGCAGTGCTAGAGATTTTGGGACAATTTTGGTGAACACTGAAGCTTTCTTT
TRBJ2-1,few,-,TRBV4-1,CASSQAIPDPQFF,TGCGCCAGCAGCCAAGCAATACCGGACCCCCAGTTCTTC
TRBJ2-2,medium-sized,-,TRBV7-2,CASSSRMGAARSGELFF,TGTGCCAGCAGCTCTCGAATGGGGGCGGCAAGGTCCGGGGAGCTGTTTTTT
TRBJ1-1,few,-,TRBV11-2,CASSLSVLNTEAFF,TGTGCCAGCAGCTTAAGCGTACTAAACACTGAAGCTTTCTTT
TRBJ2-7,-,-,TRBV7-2,CASSSPSQYEQYF,TGTGCCAGCAGCTCCCCTAGCCAATACGAGCAGTACTTC
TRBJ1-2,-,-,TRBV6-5,CASSTPGRFGYTF,TGTGCCAGCAGTACCCCCGGGAGATTTGGCTACACCTTC
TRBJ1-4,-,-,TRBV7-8,CASSRPSANEKLFF,TGTGCCAGCAGCAGACCATCAGCTAATGAAAAACTGTTTTTT
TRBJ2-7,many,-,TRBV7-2,CASSLLDLSYEQYF,TGTGCCAGCAGCTTACTGGACCTGTCCTACGAGCAGTACTTC
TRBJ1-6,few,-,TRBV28,CASSFDRGLNSPLHF,TGTGCCAGCAGTTTTGATCGGGGATTAAATTCACCCCTCCACTTT
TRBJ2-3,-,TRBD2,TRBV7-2,CASSKGTSGSRTDTQYF,TGTGCCAGCAGCAAAGGGACTAGCGGGAGTAGGACAGATACGCAGTATTTT
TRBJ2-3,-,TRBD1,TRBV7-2,CASSLIGTGGDTQYF,TGTGCCAGCAGCCTAATCGGGACAGGGGGAGATACGCAGTATTTT
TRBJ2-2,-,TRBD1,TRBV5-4,CASSLDRTGGITGELFF,TGTGCCAGCAGCCTGGACCGGACAGGGGGCATCACCGGGGAGCTGTTTTTT
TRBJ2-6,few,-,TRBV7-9,CASSPPARGSSGANVLTF,TGTGCCAGCAGCCCCCCGGCCCGAGGTAGTAGTGGGGCCAACGTCCTGACTTTC
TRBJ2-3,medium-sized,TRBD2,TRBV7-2,CASSSVRAGAGGTQYF,TGTGCCAGCAGCTCCGTCCGGGCGGGAGCCGGGGGTACGCAGTATTTT
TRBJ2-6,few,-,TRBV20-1,CSGMLPRSGANVLTF,TGCAGTGGAATGTTACCCCGCTCTGGGGCCAACGTCCTGACTTTC